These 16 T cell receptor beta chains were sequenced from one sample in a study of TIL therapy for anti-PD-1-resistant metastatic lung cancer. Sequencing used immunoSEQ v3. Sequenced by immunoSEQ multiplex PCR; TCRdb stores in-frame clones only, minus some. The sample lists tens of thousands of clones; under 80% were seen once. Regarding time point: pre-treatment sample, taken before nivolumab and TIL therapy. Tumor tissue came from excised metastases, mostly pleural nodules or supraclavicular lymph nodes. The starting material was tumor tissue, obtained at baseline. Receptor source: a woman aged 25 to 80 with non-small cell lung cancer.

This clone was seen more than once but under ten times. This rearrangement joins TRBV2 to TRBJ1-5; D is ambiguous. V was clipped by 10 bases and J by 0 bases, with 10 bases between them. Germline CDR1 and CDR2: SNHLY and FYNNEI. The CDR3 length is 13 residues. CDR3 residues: CATASYSNQPQHF. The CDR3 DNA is TGTGCCACCGCCAGTTATAGCAATCAGCCCCAGCATTTT.

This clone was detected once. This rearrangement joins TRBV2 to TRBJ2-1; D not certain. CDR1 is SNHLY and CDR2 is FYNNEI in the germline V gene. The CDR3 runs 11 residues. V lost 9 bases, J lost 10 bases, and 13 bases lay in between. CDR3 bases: TGTGCCAGTAGAAGGTTCGGGGAGCAGTTCTTC. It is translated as CASRRFGEQFF.

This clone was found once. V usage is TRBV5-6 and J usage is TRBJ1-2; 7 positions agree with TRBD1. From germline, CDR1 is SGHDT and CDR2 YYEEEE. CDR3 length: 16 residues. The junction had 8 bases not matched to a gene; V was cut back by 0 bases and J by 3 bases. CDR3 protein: CASSLGFRQGYYGYTF. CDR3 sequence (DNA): TGTGCCAGCAGCTTGGGATTTCGACAGGGTTACTATGGCTACACCTTC. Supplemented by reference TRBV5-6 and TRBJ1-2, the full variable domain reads DAGVTQSPTHLIKTRGQQVTLRCSPKSGHDTVSWYQQALGQGPQFIFQYYEEEERQRGNFPDRFSGHQFPNYSSELNVNALLLGDSALYLCASSLGFRQGYYGYTFGSGTRLTVV.

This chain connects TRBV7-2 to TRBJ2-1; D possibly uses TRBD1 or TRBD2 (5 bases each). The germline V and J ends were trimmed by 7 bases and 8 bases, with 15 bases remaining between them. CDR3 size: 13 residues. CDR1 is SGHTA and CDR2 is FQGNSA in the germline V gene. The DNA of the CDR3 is TGTGCCAGCATCCCGGGGCTAACCGATGAGCAGTTCTTC. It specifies CASIPGLTDEQFF.

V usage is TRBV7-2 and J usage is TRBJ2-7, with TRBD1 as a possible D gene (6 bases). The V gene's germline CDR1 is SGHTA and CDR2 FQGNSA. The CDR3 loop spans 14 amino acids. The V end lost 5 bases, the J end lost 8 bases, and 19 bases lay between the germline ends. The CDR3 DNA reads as TGTGCCAGCAGCCCACCTGGGACAACCTTCAAGCAGTACTTC. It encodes CASSPPGTTFKQYF.

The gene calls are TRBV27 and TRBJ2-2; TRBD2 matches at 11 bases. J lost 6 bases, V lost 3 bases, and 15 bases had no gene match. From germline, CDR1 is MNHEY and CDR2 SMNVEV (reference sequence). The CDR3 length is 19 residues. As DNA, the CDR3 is TGTGCCAGCAGTTTTCGGGGCCCTACTAGCGGGAGTATTTCCGGGGAGCTGTTTTTT. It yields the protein CASSFRGPTSGSISGELFF.

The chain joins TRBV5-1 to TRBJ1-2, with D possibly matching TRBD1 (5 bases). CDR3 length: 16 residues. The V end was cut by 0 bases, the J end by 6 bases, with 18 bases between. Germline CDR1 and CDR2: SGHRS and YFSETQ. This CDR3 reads CASSLEGAAGIDGYTF. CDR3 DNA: TGCGCCAGCAGCTTGGAAGGGGCAGCTGGAATTGATGGCTACACCTTC.

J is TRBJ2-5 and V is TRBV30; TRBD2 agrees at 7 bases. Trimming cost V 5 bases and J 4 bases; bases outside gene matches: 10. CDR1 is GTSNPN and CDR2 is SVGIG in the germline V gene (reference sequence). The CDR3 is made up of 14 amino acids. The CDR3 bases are TGTGCCTGGCAAATAGGGAGCGGGACAGAGACCCAGTACTTC. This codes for CAWQIGSGTETQYF.

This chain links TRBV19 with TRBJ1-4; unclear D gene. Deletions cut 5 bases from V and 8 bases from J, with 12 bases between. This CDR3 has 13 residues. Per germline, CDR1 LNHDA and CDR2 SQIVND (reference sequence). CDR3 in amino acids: CASSFRLWEKLFF. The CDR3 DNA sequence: TGTGCCAGTAGTTTTCGACTCTGGGAAAAACTGTTTTTT. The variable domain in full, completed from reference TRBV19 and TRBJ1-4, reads DGGITQSPKYLFRKEGQNVTLSCEQNLNHDAMYWYRQDPGQGLRLIYYSQIVNDFQKGDIAEGYSVSREKKESFPLTVTSAQKNPTAFYLCASSFRLWEKLFFGSGTQLSVL.

In DNA, the CDR3 is TGTGCCAGCAGCGCCCGGGACTACATAGGCGAGACCCAGTACTTC. It specifies CASSARDYIGETQYF. The chain carries TRBV5-4 and TRBJ2-5; 7 nucleotides align to TRBD2. The junction had 11 bases not matched to a gene; V was cut back by 4 bases and J by 5 bases. Per germline, CDR1 SGHNT and CDR2 YYREEE (reference sequence). The CDR3 covers 15 residues. The whole variable domain, filled in from reference TRBV5-4 and TRBJ2-5, reads ETGVTQSPTHLIKTRGQQVTLRCSSQSGHNTVSWYQQALGQGPQFIFQYYREEENGRGNFPPRFSGLQFPNYSSELNVNALELDDSALYLCASSARDYIGETQYFGPGTRLLVL.

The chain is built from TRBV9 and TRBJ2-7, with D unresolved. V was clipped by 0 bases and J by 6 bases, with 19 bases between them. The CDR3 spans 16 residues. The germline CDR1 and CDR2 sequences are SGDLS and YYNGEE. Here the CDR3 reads CASSVVMAPAGREQYF. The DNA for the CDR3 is TGTGCCAGCAGCGTAGTCATGGCACCAGCCGGTCGCGAGCAGTACTTC.

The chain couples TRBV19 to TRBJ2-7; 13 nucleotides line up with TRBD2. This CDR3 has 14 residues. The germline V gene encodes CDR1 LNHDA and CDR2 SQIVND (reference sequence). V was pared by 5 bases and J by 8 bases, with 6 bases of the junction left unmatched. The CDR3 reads CASSGLAGEDKQYF. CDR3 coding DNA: TGTGCCAGTAGTGGACTAGCGGGAGAGGACAAGCAGTACTTC.

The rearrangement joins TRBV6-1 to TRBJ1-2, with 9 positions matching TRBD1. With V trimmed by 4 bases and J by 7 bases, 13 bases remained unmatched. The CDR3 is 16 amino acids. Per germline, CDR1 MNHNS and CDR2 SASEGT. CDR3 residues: CASSVGTGLGSRGYTF. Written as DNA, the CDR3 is TGTGCCAGCAGTGTCGGGACAGGGCTAGGTAGTCGTGGCTACACCTTC.

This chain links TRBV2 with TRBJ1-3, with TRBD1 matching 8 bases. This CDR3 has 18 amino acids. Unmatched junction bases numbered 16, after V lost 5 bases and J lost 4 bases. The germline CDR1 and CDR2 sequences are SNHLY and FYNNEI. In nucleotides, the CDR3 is TGTGCCAGCAGTCAAAGGGTCGGGACAGGTTCGGAAGGAAACACCATATATTTT. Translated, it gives CASSQRVGTGSEGNTIYF.

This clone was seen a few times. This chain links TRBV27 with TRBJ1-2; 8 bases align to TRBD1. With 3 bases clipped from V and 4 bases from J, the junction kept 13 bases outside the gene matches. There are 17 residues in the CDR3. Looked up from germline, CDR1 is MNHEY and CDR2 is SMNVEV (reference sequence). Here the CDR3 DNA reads TGTGCCAGCAGTTTGTCGGACAGGGCGTGGGAAACCTATGGCTACACCTTC. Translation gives CASSLSDRAWETYGYTF.

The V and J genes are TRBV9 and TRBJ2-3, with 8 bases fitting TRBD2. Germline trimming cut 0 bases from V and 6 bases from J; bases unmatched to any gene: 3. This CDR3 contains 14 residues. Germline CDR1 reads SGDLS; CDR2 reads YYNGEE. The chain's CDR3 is CASSVELAEDTQYF. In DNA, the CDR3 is TGTGCCAGCAGCGTAGAACTAGCGGAGGATACGCAGTATTTT. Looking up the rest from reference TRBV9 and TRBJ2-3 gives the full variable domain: DSGVTQTPKHLITATGQRVTLRCSPRSGDLSVYWYQQSLDQGLQFLIQYYNGEERAKGNILERFSAQQFPDLHSELNLSSLELGDSALYFCASSVELAEDTQYFGPGTRLTVL.